This entry is about one T cell receptor (beta chain). This sample is drawn from a study of shared clonotypes between healthy human individuals. There are 13 residues in the CDR3. Germline CDR1 SGHTA, CDR2 FQGNSA. V lost 3 bases and J lost 6, with 12 bases in between. TCRdb's table, derived via immunoSEQ multiplex PCR, lists solely in-frame clones and lacks some. The table lists around 1,100,000 clones, around three quarters of them singletons. This TCR derives from a man aged 18 to 35 in good health. Some clones in this sample may be carry-over from other donors' samples. Sample: memory CD4+ T cells from PBMCs. The subset is: CD45RA-negative fraction. This chain connects TRBV7-2 to TRBJ2-7; D is uncertain. The CDR3 DNA sequence: TGTGCCAGCAGCTTGGCGACATTTCGCGAGCAGTACTTC. It is translated as CASSLATFREQYF.